This entry describes one T cell receptor (beta chain). This record belongs to a study of T-cell reconstitution after alpha-beta-depleted transplantation in children. Unique molecular identifiers were built into the TCRbeta library. TCRdb reanalysed the PCR reads using MiXCR and keeps one entry per CDR3 protein. The sample consists of roughly 90,000 distinct CDR3 sequences, approximately 12% of them appearing once. V dropped 2 bases and J dropped 9 bases, with 10 bases sitting between them. Germline assignment: CDR1 MGHDK and CDR2 SYGVNS. The CDR3 has 12 amino acids. The receptor was derived from a human donor who donated a stem cell graft to a child with inherited bone marrow failure. The gene calls are TRBV25-1 and TRBJ1-2; no firm D call. Sample: PBMCs from the stem cell graft donor, taken from the stem cell graft. The CDR3 DNA reads as TGTGCCAGCAGTGAAGATTCACGCCGCTACACCTTC. Amino acid sequence: CASSEDSRRYTF.